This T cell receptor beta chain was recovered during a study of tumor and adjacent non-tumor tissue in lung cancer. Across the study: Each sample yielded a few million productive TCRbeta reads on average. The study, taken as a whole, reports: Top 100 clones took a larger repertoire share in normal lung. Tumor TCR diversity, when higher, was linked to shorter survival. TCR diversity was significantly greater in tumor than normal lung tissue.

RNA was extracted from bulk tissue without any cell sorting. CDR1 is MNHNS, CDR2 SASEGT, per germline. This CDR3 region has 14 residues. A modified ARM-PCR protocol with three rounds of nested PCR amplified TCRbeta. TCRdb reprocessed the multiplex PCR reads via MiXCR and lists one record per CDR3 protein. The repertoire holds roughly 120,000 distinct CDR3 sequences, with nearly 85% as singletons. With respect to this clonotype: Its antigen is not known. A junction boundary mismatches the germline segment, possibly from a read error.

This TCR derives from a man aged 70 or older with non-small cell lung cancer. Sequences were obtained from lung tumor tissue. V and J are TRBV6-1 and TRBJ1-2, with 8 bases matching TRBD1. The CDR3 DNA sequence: TGTGCCAGCAGTGTGGGATTGACAGGGGTGGGCTACACTTTC. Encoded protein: CASSVGLTGVGYTF.